One sample yielded the 21 T cell receptor beta chains listed below, sequenced in a study of Graves' ophthalmopathy and Graves' hyperthyroidism. Amplification of the TCR beta CDR3 regions used RNA transcripts (as template). The authors performed first-round RT-PCR with HTBI primers and then a second-round multiplex PCR. TCRdb used MiXCR to reprocess the multiplex PCR reads, holding one entry per CDR3 protein. In the table there are 350,000 to 450,000 distinct CDR3 sequences, 18% of which are singletons. Sequences were obtained from peripheral blood. The receptors were gathered from a woman between 18 and 30 years old with Graves' ophthalmopathy.

There are many counts of this clonotype. The chain carries TRBV6-1 and TRBJ2-2; tentative D call: TRBD2 (6 bases). CDR1 and CDR2 from the germline V gene are MNHNS and SASEGT. With 7 bases removed from V and 3 bases from J, the gap between germline ends came to 15 bases. The CDR3 is 15 residues long. As DNA, the CDR3 is TGTGCCAGCACCCCGGGGACTGGCGACACCGGGGAGCTGTTTTTT. Its protein is CASTPGTGDTGELFF.

Ten or more counts support this clonotype. The chain links TRBV6-2 or TRBV6-3 to TRBJ2-2; D is unclear. CDR3 length: 13 residues. Germline CDR1 MNHEY, CDR2 SVGEGT. The germline V and J ends were trimmed by 5 bases and 3 bases, with 7 bases remaining between them. For the CDR3, the DNA is TGTGCCAGCAGTCCCTCTTACACCGGGGAGCTGTTTTTT. Amino acids: CASSPSYTGELFF.

The table lists this clonotype with many counts. This chain links TRBV7-2 with TRBJ1-6; maybe TRBD1 (6 bases). The CDR3 sequence is 12 residues long. The germline gives CDR1 SGHTA, CDR2 FQGNSA. Trimming pared 3 bases from V and 14 bases from J, leaving 11 bases between. The CDR3 is CASSLGATTLHF. In DNA form, the CDR3 reads TGTGCCAGCAGCTTGGGGGCTACCACCCTCCACTTT.

Ten or more counts support this clonotype. The rearrangement uses TRBV28 and TRBJ2-7; 7 bases align to TRBD2. With V trimmed by 2 bases and J by 6 bases, 4 bases remained unmatched. The CDR3 extends over 13 amino acids. Germline values: CDR1 MDHEN, CDR2 SYDVKM. DNA of the CDR3: TGTGCCAGCAGTTTAGCGGGAGTGTTCGAGCAGTACTTC. Its translation: CASSLAGVFEQYF.

The chain combines TRBV4-3 with TRBJ2-5; perhaps D is TRBD1 or TRBD2 (5 bases each). The CDR3 extends over 16 amino acids. The V and J ends lost 1 base and 4 bases respectively, with 16 bases between them. Per germline, CDR1 LGHNA and CDR2 YSLEER. DNA for the CDR3: TGCGCCAGCAGCCAAGTTCCCCCGGGGCAGGGAGAGACCCAGTACTTC. This translates into CASSQVPPGQGETQYF.

This clonotype was found many times. This rearrangement joins TRBV2 to TRBJ2-5; possible D gene TRBD1, 6 bases. This CDR3 is 14 amino acids long. Deletions cut 4 bases from V and 1 base from J, with 10 bases between. Germline CDR1 reads SNHLY; CDR2 reads FYNNEI. CDR3 loop: CASSVRQVQETQYF. CDR3 DNA: TGTGCCAGCAGTGTTCGACAGGTCCAAGAGACCCAGTACTTC.

This clonotype was seen more than once but under ten times. The chain is built from TRBV7-2 and TRBJ2-5; TRBD2 aligns across 9 bases. CDR3 length: 13 residues. The ends lost 7 bases at V and 4 bases at J; junction bases unmatched: 4. Per the germline V gene, CDR1 is SGHTA and CDR2 is FQGNSA. The CDR3 region has the DNA TGTGCCAGCACTAGCGGGATTCGAGAGACCCAGTACTTC. Protein sequence: CASTSGIRETQYF.

This clonotype was seen many times. The chain links TRBV10-3 to TRBJ2-7; D unresolved. Trimming took off 3 bases at V and 2 bases at J, with 8 bases between the two ends. The CDR3 sequence is 13 residues long. The V gene's germline CDR1 is ENHRY and CDR2 SYGVKD. The CDR3 coding sequence is TGTGCCATCAGTGAAAGGTTTCCCTACGAGCAGTACTTC. This codes for CAISERFPYEQYF.

V gene TRBV24-1 combines with J gene TRBJ1-2; tentatively, D is TRBD1 (6 bases). This CDR3 is built from 15 residues. V was trimmed by 9 bases and J by 1 base, leaving 17 bases between them. Germline-derived CDR1 and CDR2 are KGHDR and SFDVKD. The CDR3 reads CATQATGQINYGYTF. The CDR3 DNA sequence: TGTGCCACCCAAGCGACAGGACAAATTAACTATGGCTACACCTTC.

This clonotype was seen ten or more times. The genes are TRBV20-1 and TRBJ1-1; 8 bases match TRBD1. Trimming at V came to 2 bases and at J to 1 base, leaving 3 bases not matched to a gene. Germline CDR1 and CDR2: DFQATT and SNEGSKA (reference sequence). CDR3 length equals 14 residues. The DNA of the CDR3 is TGCAGTGCTAGATTCGGGACAGGGAACACTGAAGCTTTCTTT. This gives the protein CSARFGTGNTEAFF.

This clonotype was counted at least ten times. The chain employs TRBV11-2 and TRBJ2-5; 8 bases align to TRBD1. V lost 4 bases and J lost 5; bases outside the gene matches: 0. Germline V gives CDR1 SGHAT, CDR2 FQNNGV. The CDR3 runs to 12 residues. CDR3 coding DNA: TGTGCCAGCAGCTGGACAGGGGAGACCCAGTACTTC. This encodes CASSWTGETQYF.

This clonotype occurred many times. The rearrangement uses TRBV6-1 and TRBJ2-7; a possible D gene is TRBD1 (6 bases). The CDR3 is made up of 14 amino acids. Trimming removed 5 bases at V and 2 bases at J, with 13 bases between. CDR1 MNHNS and CDR2 SASEGT come from the germline V gene. CDR3 region: CASSRDNRPYEQYF. In DNA form, the CDR3 reads TGTGCCAGCAGTAGGGACAACCGTCCCTACGAGCAGTACTTC.

The CDR3 DNA is TGTGCCAGCAGCCTTTGGGACAGAATGGGGGAGCAGTACTTC. It translates to CASSLWDRMGEQYF. The chain has TRBV28 and TRBJ2-7; TRBD1 matches 7 bases. The CDR3 consists of 14 residues. J was trimmed by 7 bases and V by 6 bases; bases with no gene match: 12. The germline CDR1 and CDR2 sequences are MDHEN and SYDVKM.

This clonotype has ten or more counts. The rearrangement links TRBV11-2 to TRBJ1-6; possible D gene TRBD1, 5 bases. This CDR3 contains 18 residues. Germline values: CDR1 SGHAT, CDR2 FQNNGV. V was cut by 5 bases and J by 0 bases, with 17 bases left in between. Here the CDR3 reads CASSLRGRRGSYNSPLHF. Here the CDR3 DNA reads TGTGCCAGCAGCCTGAGGGGCCGGAGGGGCTCCTATAATTCACCCCTCCACTTT.

The table lists this clonotype with many counts. The chain carries TRBV10-3 and TRBJ2-7; D unclear. Germline lookup yields CDR1 ENHRY and CDR2 SYGVKD. Trimming removed 6 bases from V and 0 bases from J, with 12 bases in between. The CDR3 is 14 amino acids. CDR3 in amino acids: CAISLDIGSYEQYF. The CDR3 coding sequence is TGTGCCATCAGCCTCGACATTGGCTCCTACGAGCAGTACTTC.

This clonotype was recorded many times. The chain links TRBV20-1 to TRBJ2-7, with no clear D. The CDR3 is 13 residues long. The V and J ends lost 0 bases and 0 bases respectively, with 6 bases between them. Germline V gene lookup returns CDR1 DFQATT and CDR2 SNEGSKA (reference sequence). CDR3 amino acids: CSAREQPSYEQYF. The CDR3, as DNA: TGCAGTGCTAGAGAGCAGCCCTCCTACGAGCAGTACTTC.

The rearrangement links TRBV7-8 to TRBJ1-1, with D hard to call. CDR1 and CDR2 (germline): SGHVS, FQNEAQ. The CDR3 is made up of 14 amino acids. The ends were cut back, 4 bases at V and 3 bases at J, with 12 bases in the middle. This CDR3 is CASSSGIQDTEAFF. In nucleotides, the CDR3 is TGTGCCAGCAGCTCAGGCATTCAGGACACTGAAGCTTTCTTT.

This clonotype has ten or more counts. V gene TRBV7-3 combines with J gene TRBJ2-2; D possibly corresponds to TRBD2 (6 bases). The V and J ends lost 3 bases and 0 bases respectively, with 11 bases between them. From germline, CDR1 is SGHTA and CDR2 FQGTGA. The CDR3 totals 16 residues. CDR3 residues: CASSLRDSPNTGELFF. CDR3 bases: TGTGCCAGCAGCTTGAGGGACTCCCCGAACACCGGGGAGCTGTTTTTT.

The genes are TRBV27 and TRBJ2-7; D is possibly TRBD1 (6 bases). The germline V and J ends were trimmed by 9 bases and 0 bases, with 9 bases remaining between them. Germline CDR1 is MNHEY and CDR2 is SMNVEV (reference sequence). The CDR3 extends over 12 amino acids. CDR3 region: CASKTGSYEQYF. The CDR3 DNA is TGTGCCAGTAAGACAGGCTCCTACGAGCAGTACTTC.

This clonotype was detected ten times or more. The gene calls are TRBV7-2 and TRBJ2-5; 9 bases are a match to TRBD2. Germline lookup yields CDR1 SGHTA and CDR2 FQGNSA. V was clipped by 4 bases and J by 5 bases; unmatched bases: 8. CDR3 length equals 15 residues. The CDR3 spells CASSYLAGPRETQYF. The DNA of the CDR3 is TGTGCCAGCAGCTATCTAGCGGGACCCAGGGAGACCCAGTACTTC.

Ten or more counts support this clonotype. The chain carries TRBV28 and TRBJ2-4, with TRBD1 matching 9 bases. There are 18 residues in the CDR3. The V and J ends lost 4 bases and 4 bases, in that order; junction bases with no gene match: 14. The germline gives CDR1 MDHEN, CDR2 SYDVKM. The CDR3 bases are TGTGCCAGCAGTTCCCGCCCTGGCTCCGGGACAGGGAAAAACATTCAGTACTTC. Protein product: CASSSRPGSGTGKNIQYF.